One sample yielded the 27 T cell receptor beta chains listed below, sequenced in a study of cytomegalovirus exposure and HLA in healthy donors. This table comes from immunoSEQ multiplex PCR, and its TCRdb copy is limited to in-frame clones, with some not included. The table records 100,000 to 150,000 clones, around 90% of them present only once. Sequencing was performed on PBMCs. These TCRs come from a woman aged 18-29 years in good health and CMV-seronegative.

The chain carries TRBV2 and TRBJ2-1, with 11 bases lining up with TRBD2. Trimming took 5 bases from V and 4 from J; bases not matched to a gene: 4. CDR1 is SNHLY, CDR2 FYNNEI, per germline. There are 15 residues in the CDR3. CDR3 in amino acids: CASSTGTSGYNEQFF. The CDR3 DNA reads TGTGCCAGCAGTACCGGGACTAGCGGATACAATGAGCAGTTCTTC.

The chain links TRBV12-5 to TRBJ2-3, with TRBD2 identical over 14 bases. J was trimmed by 0 bases and V by 5 bases; bases with no gene match: 7. The CDR3 covers 18 residues. Germline V lookup: CDR1 LGHNT, CDR2 FRNRAP. DNA of the CDR3: TGTGCTAGTGGTCCGGGACTAGCGGGAGCCTCTAGCACAGATACGCAGTATTTT. Translated, it gives CASGPGLAGASSTDTQYF.

This clone was seen once. The chain couples TRBV7-3 to TRBJ2-1, with D possibly being TRBD2 (6 bases). V was shortened by 1 base and J by 1 base, with 8 bases between the two germline ends. Germline CDR1 and CDR2: SGHTA and FQGTGA. This CDR3 contains 15 residues. For the CDR3, the DNA is TGTGCCAGCAGCTTAAGTAGCGGTTCCTACAATGAGCAGTTCTTC. Protein: CASSLSSGSYNEQFF.

The CDR3 sequence: CASSSGQFLTYEQYF. The CDR3 nucleotides read TGTGCCAGCAGTTCCGGACAGTTTCTCACCTACGAGCAGTACTTC. The chain recombines TRBV28 with TRBJ2-7, with D possibly matching TRBD1 (6 bases). The V and J ends lost 4 bases and 2 bases respectively, with 15 bases between them. Germline CDR1 and CDR2: MDHEN and SYDVKM. The length of the CDR3 is 15 residues.

The chain joins TRBV25-1 to TRBJ2-2; 8 nucleotides align to TRBD2. Germline V gene data show CDR1 as MGHDK and CDR2 as SYGVNS. J gave up 6 bases and V 7 bases, and 7 bases lay outside the gene matches. The CDR3 is 14 residues long. The CDR3 reads CASIPSGSPGELFF. CDR3 nucleotide sequence: TGTGCCAGCATCCCGAGCGGGAGTCCCGGGGAGCTGTTTTTT.

V usage is TRBV9 and J usage is TRBJ2-4; 10 bases align to TRBD2. This CDR3 region has 19 residues. CDR1 and CDR2 (germline): SGDLS, YYNGEE. Trimming removed 4 bases from V and 8 bases from J; junction bases left unmatched: 21. This CDR3 reads CASSSPYGLAGVAGDIQYF. CDR3 in DNA: TGTGCCAGCAGCTCGCCCTACGGGCTAGCGGGAGTGGCCGGGGACATTCAGTACTTC.

The chain combines TRBV6-4 with TRBJ2-1, with D possibly matching TRBD2 (5 bases). V lost 3 bases, J lost 12 bases, and 21 bases lay in between. Germline CDR1 reads MRHNA; CDR2 reads SNTAGT. This CDR3 has 15 amino acids. This CDR3 reads CASSEEGTGFLRQFF. The DNA for the CDR3 is TGTGCCAGCAGTGAAGAGGGTACCGGGTTTCTCAGGCAGTTCTTC.

The sample holds one count of this clone. CDR3 sequence reads: CASTGQLIYEQYF. The CDR3, as DNA: TGTGCCAGCACTGGACAGCTTATTTACGAGCAGTACTTC. The V call is TRBV7-3, the J call TRBJ2-7; D perhaps matches TRBD1 (6 bases). Germline-derived CDR1 and CDR2 are SGHTA and FQGTGA. The CDR3 length is 13 residues. V was shortened by 7 bases and J by 4 bases, with 14 bases between the two germline ends.

The chain employs TRBV5-1 and TRBJ2-3, with TRBD2 matching 10 bases. The germline V gene has CDR1 SGHRS and CDR2 YFSETQ. V shed 0 bases and J 0 bases; nucleotides not matched to a gene: 7. This CDR3 spans 18 amino acids. The CDR3 loop is CASSLVLAGATSTDTQYF. The CDR3 nucleotides read TGCGCCAGCAGCTTGGTGCTAGCGGGGGCTACTAGCACAGATACGCAGTATTTT.

This clone was picked up one time. This chain uses TRBV19 with TRBJ2-3; D is possibly TRBD1 (5 bases). Germline assignment: CDR1 LNHDA and CDR2 SQIVND (reference sequence). The V and J ends lost 1 base and 4 bases respectively, with 6 bases between them. The CDR3 loop spans 13 amino acids. The CDR3 protein is CASSIARADTQYF. The CDR3 DNA follows: TGTGCCAGTAGTATAGCCAGGGCAGATACGCAGTATTTT.

V gene TRBV4-1 combines with J gene TRBJ2-5; 7 bases match TRBD2. Germline loops: CDR1 MGHRA, CDR2 YSYEKL. V lost 1 base to trimming and J lost 3 bases; unmatched junction nucleotides: 5. This CDR3 comprises 15 residues. The CDR3 DNA sequence: TGCGCCAGCAGCCAAGGGCGGGAGCTGGAAGAGACCCAGTACTTC. Amino acids: CASSQGRELEETQYF.

The CDR3 nucleotides read TGTGCCAGCAGTGGGGGGGACAGTATGATCTACACCTTC. It encodes CASSGGDSMIYTF. The rearrangement joins TRBV6-1 to TRBJ1-2; the match to TRBD1 covers 7 bases. The germline gives CDR1 MNHNS, CDR2 SASEGT. The CDR3 has 13 residues. Trimming cost V 4 bases and J 10 bases; bases outside gene matches: 9.

The chain joins TRBV7-6 to TRBJ2-7, with TRBD2 as a possible D gene (5 bases). Germline assignment: CDR1 SGHVS and CDR2 FNYEAQ. This CDR3 is built from 13 residues. V was pared by 5 bases and J by 5 bases, with 13 bases between. CDR3 in amino acids: CASSLQPGNEQYF. The CDR3 coding sequence is TGTGCCAGCAGCCTTCAACCCGGGAACGAGCAGTACTTC.

This chain joins TRBV5-1 and TRBJ2-5; 8 bases are shared with TRBD1. CDR1 and CDR2 from the germline V gene are SGHRS and YFSETQ. Trimming removed 4 bases from V and 4 bases from J; junction bases left unmatched: 12. The CDR3 runs to 16 residues. The CDR3 DNA is TGCGCCAGCAGCCTCCCACGGGGACAGGTAATAGAGACCCAGTACTTC. This sequence encodes CASSLPRGQVIETQYF.

The chain is built from TRBV19 and TRBJ1-4, with D perhaps TRBD1 (6 bases). The ends were cut back, 5 bases at V and 8 bases at J, with 15 bases in the middle. Germline CDR1 reads LNHDA; CDR2 reads SQIVND (reference sequence). The CDR3 has 14 amino acids. The CDR3 is CASSGPRRGEKLFF. Written as DNA, the CDR3 is TGTGCCAGTAGTGGGCCCCGCAGGGGAGAAAAACTGTTTTTT.

CDR3 DNA: TGTGCCAGCAGCAAGGAACCGGGACAGGGGTACTATGGCTACACCTTC. Encoded protein: CASSKEPGQGYYGYTF. This chain uses TRBV14 with TRBJ1-2, with 10 bases identical to TRBD1. Looked up from germline, CDR1 is SGHDN and CDR2 is FVKESK. This CDR3 contains 16 residues. The V segment lost 5 bases and the J segment 3 bases; nucleotides outside the gene matches: 9.

The chain recombines TRBV11-2 with TRBJ2-7; TRBD1 matches 12 bases. In germline, CDR1 is SGHAT, CDR2 FQNNGV. The V and J ends lost 5 bases and 3 bases, in that order; junction bases with no gene match: 8. CDR3 length: 16 amino acids. CDR3 residues: CASSRTGTGGIYEQYF. CDR3 nucleotides: TGTGCCAGCAGCCGTACCGGGACAGGGGGCATCTACGAGCAGTACTTC.

The chain employs TRBV11-2 and TRBJ2-1, with D tentatively TRBD1 (5 bases). Trimming stripped 3 bases from V and 8 bases from J, with 23 bases between. CDR3 length equals 17 residues. Germline CDR1 SGHAT, CDR2 FQNNGV. The CDR3 here is CASSFTTWVAGKDEQFF. In nucleotides, the CDR3 is TGTGCCAGCAGCTTTACGACTTGGGTTGCAGGGAAGGATGAGCAGTTCTTC. Based on the CDR3 plus reference TRBV11-2 and TRBJ2-1, the full variable domain is EAGVAQSPRYKIIEKRQSVAFWCNPISGHATLYWYQQILGQGPKLLIQFQNNGVVDDSQLPKDRFSAERLKGVDSTLKIQPAKLEDSAVYLCASSFTTWVAGKDEQFFGPGTRLTVL.

V gene TRBV5-4 combines with J gene TRBJ2-1, with a possible D match to TRBD1 (5 bases). CDR3 length: 17 residues. Trimming cost V 1 base and J 0 bases, with 14 bases left between them. The germline V gene encodes CDR1 SGHNT and CDR2 YYREEE (reference sequence). CDR3 residues: CASSLNIQVGSYNEQFF. CDR3 nucleotides: TGTGCCAGCAGCTTGAATATACAGGTCGGCTCCTACAATGAGCAGTTCTTC. The variable domain in full, completed from reference TRBV5-4 and TRBJ2-1, reads ETGVTQSPTHLIKTRGQQVTLRCSSQSGHNTVSWYQQALGQGPQFIFQYYREEENGRGNFPPRFSGLQFPNYSSELNVNALELDDSALYLCASSLNIQVGSYNEQFFGPGTRLTVL.

The chain couples TRBV11-3 to TRBJ2-3, with D possibly being TRBD2 (6 bases). From germline, CDR1 is SGHNT and CDR2 YENEEA. V lost 4 bases to trimming and J lost 3 bases, with 17 bases between them. The CDR3 contains 16 residues. The CDR3 spells CASSSLMTGVTDTQYF. DNA for the CDR3: TGTGCCAGCAGCTCCTTGATGACGGGAGTTACAGATACGCAGTATTTT.

The rearrangement links TRBV6-1 to TRBJ1-4; 8 nucleotides line up with TRBD1. V trimming: 4 bases; J trimming: 0 bases; junction bases outside the gene matches: 13. The germline CDR1 and CDR2 sequences are MNHNS and SASEGT. The CDR3 consists of 19 residues. CDR3 sequence reads: CASSVSGTGDNPTNEKLFF. In DNA, the CDR3 is TGTGCCAGCAGTGTCTCCGGGACAGGTGACAACCCAACTAATGAAAAACTGTTTTTT.

The chain recombines TRBV4-1 with TRBJ2-7; tentative D call: TRBD2 (6 bases). Between the trimmed V and J ends, which lost 0 bases and 2 bases, there was a span of 11 bases. Germline V CDR1 and CDR2: MGHRA, YSYEKL. The CDR3 is made up of 15 amino acids. The CDR3 nucleotides are TGCGCCAGCAGCCAAGATATGGGACTTCCCTACGAGCAGTACTTC. Its translation: CASSQDMGLPYEQYF.

The rearrangement links TRBV5-4 to TRBJ2-1; TRBD2 aligns across 9 bases. J gave up 2 bases and V 5 bases, and 5 bases lay outside the gene matches. CDR3 length: 15 amino acids. Per the germline V gene, CDR1 is SGHNT and CDR2 is YYREEE (reference sequence). CDR3 region: CASSLAGDPYNEQFF. In DNA, the CDR3 is TGTGCCAGCAGTTTAGCGGGAGACCCCTACAATGAGCAGTTCTTC. Based on the CDR3 plus reference TRBV5-4 and TRBJ2-1, the full variable domain is ETGVTQSPTHLIKTRGQQVTLRCSSQSGHNTVSWYQQALGQGPQFIFQYYREEENGRGNFPPRFSGLQFPNYSSELNVNALELDDSALYLCASSLAGDPYNEQFFGPGTRLTVL.

V usage is TRBV18 and J usage is TRBJ2-1, with 9 bases that match TRBD1. The CDR3 length is 15 residues. The V gene's germline CDR1 is KGHSH and CDR2 LQKENI. V was clipped by 2 bases and J by 5 bases; unmatched bases: 4. As DNA, the CDR3 is TGTGCCAGCTCACCAGGGACAGGGTTCCACAATGAGCAGTTCTTC. It translates to CASSPGTGFHNEQFF.

J is TRBJ2-7 and V is TRBV6-5, with 8 bases lining up with TRBD2. Germline-derived CDR1 and CDR2 are MNHEY and SVGAGI. This CDR3 is 16 amino acids long. Trimming took 0 bases from V and 3 from J; bases not matched to a gene: 7. CDR3 sequence (DNA): TGTGCCAGCAGTTACTCTTTCGGGAGGGCCCTCTACGAGCAGTACTTC. Encoded protein: CASSYSFGRALYEQYF.

The chain is built from TRBV30 and TRBJ2-1; 9 positions agree with TRBD1. The CDR3 has 19 amino acids. Germline values: CDR1 GTSNPN, CDR2 SVGIG (reference sequence). After removal of 0 bases from V and 3 bases from J, the junction contained 15 bases not matched to a gene. In nucleotides, the CDR3 is TGTGCCTGGAGTGTTCCACACTTTGACAGGGGGTGGGACTACAATGAGCAGTTCTTC. As protein: CAWSVPHFDRGWDYNEQFF.

The chain carries TRBV6-1 and TRBJ2-7, with TRBD2 matching over 7 bases. The germline V gene encodes CDR1 MNHNS and CDR2 SASEGT. The CDR3 covers 15 residues. Trimming took 2 bases from V and 5 from J; bases not matched to a gene: 9. CDR3 protein: CASSEYAGEDDEQYF. CDR3 nucleotide sequence: TGTGCCAGCAGTGAATACGCGGGAGAAGATGACGAGCAGTACTTC.